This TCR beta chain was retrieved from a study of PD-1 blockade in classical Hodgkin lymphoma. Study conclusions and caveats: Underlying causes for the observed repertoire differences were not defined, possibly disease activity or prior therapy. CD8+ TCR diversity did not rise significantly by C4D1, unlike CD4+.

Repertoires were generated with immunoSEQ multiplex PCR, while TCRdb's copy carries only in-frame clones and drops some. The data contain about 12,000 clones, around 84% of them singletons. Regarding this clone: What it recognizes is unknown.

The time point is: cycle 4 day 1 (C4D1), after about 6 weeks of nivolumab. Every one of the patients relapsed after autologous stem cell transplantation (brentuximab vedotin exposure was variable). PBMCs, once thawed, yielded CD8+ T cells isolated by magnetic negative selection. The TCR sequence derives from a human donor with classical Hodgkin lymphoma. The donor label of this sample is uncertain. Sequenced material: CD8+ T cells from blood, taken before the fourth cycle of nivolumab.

The chain's CDR3 is CASSLGGRGNQPQHF. The CDR3 DNA reads as TGTGCCAGCAGCTTAGGAGGCAGGGGCAATCAGCCCCAGCATTTT. V is TRBV13 and J is TRBJ1-5; tentatively, D is TRBD1 (5 bases). Germline CDR1 and CDR2: PRHDT and FYEKMQ (reference sequence). The CDR3 covers 15 residues. V gave up 0 bases and J gave up 2 bases, with 8 bases separating them. Full variable domain (missing parts from reference TRBV13 and TRBJ1-5): AAGVIQSPRHLIKEKRETATLKCYPIPRHDTVYWYQQGPGQDPQFLISFYEKMQSDKGSIPDRFSAQQFSDYHSELNMSSLELGDSALYFCASSLGGRGNQPQHFGDGTRLSIL.